This TCR beta chain was sequenced for a study of blood T cell repertoires in COVID-19. Libraries were prepared by immunoSEQ multiplex PCR; TCRdb keeps only in-frame clonotypes and omits some of them. The sample carries around 180,000 clones, about 82% recorded once. V was trimmed by 5 bases and J by 5 bases, leaving 22 bases between them. From germline, CDR1 is SGHTA and CDR2 FQGTGA. This CDR3 contains 17 residues. The sequencing sample was made of PBMCs or T cells enriched from blood (not recorded which). This chain links TRBV7-3 with TRBJ2-1; D possibly corresponds to TRBD2 (7 bases). The TCR originated in a woman aged 25-40 years who had recovered from COVID-19. The CDR3, as DNA: TGTGCCAGCAGCCCGCGAGGGGGGGTTACACCCAACAATGAGCAGTTCTTC. Amino acids: CASSPRGGVTPNNEQFF.